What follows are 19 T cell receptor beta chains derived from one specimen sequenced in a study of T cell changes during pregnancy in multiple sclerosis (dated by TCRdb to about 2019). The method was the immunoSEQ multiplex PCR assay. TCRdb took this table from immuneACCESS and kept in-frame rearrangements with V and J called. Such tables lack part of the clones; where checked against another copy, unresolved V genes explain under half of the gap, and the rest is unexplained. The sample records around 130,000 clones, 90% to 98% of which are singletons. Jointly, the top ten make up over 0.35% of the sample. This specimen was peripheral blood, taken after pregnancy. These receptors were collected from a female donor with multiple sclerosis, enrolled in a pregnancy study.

CDR3 residues: CGSGGSSGRSGANVLTF. CDR3 in DNA: TGTGGTTCTGGGGGCTCTAGCGGGAGATCTGGGGCCAACGTCCTGACTTTC. The rearrangement joins TRBV5-4 to TRBJ2-6, with 10 positions matching TRBD2. Germline values: CDR1 SGHNT, CDR2 YYREEE (reference sequence). The CDR3 consists of 17 residues.

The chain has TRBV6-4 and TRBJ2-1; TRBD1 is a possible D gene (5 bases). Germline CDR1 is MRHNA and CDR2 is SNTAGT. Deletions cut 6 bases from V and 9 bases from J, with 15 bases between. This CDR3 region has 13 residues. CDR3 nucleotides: TGTGCCAGCAGGCGTGAGGCAGGGCGTGAGCAGTTCTTC. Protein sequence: CASRREAGREQFF.

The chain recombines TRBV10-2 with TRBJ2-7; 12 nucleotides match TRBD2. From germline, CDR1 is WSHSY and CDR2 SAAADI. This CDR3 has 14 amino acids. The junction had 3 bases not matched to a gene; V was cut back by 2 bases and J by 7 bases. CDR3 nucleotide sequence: TGCGCCAGCAGTGAGACTAGCGGGAGGCGGGAGCAGTACTTC. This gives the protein CASSETSGRREQYF.

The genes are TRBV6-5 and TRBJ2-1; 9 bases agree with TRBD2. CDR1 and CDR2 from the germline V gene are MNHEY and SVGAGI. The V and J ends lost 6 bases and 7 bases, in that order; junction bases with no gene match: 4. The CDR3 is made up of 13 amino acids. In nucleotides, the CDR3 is TGTGCCAGCAGGGTAGCGGGAGAGAATGAGCAGTTCTTC. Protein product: CASRVAGENEQFF.

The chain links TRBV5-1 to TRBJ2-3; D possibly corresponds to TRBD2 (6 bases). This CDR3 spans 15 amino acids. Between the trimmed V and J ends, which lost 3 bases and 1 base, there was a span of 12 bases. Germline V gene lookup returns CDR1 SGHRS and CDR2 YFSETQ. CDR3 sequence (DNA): TGCGCCAGCAGCTCATTAGCGGAACGCACAGATACGCAGTATTTT. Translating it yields CASSSLAERTDTQYF.

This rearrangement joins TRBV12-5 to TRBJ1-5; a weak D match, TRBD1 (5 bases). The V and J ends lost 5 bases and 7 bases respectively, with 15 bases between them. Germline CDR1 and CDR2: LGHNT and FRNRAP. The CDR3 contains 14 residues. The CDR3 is CASGIAPGNQPQHF. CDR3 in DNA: TGTGCTAGTGGTATCGCACCAGGGAACCAGCCCCAGCATTTT.

CDR3 in amino acids: CASDDDRHKPNTEAFF. The CDR3 region has the DNA TGTGCTAGTGACGACGACCGACACAAACCTAACACTGAAGCTTTCTTT. The chain employs TRBV12-5 and TRBJ1-1; D not resolved. V was clipped by 7 bases and J by 2 bases, with 20 bases between them. This CDR3 is 16 amino acids long. Germline values: CDR1 LGHNT, CDR2 FRNRAP. The variable domain in full, with the rest retrieved from reference TRBV12-5 and TRBJ1-1, is DARVTQTPRHKVTEMGQEVTMRCQPILGHNTVFWYRQTMMQGLELLAYFRNRAPLDDSGMPKDRFSAEMPDATLATLKIQPSEPRDSAVYFCASDDDRHKPNTEAFFGQGTRLTVV.

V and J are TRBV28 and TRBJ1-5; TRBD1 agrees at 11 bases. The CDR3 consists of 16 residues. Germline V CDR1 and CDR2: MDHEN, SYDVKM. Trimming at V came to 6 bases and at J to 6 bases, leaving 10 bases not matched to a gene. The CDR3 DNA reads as TGTGCCAGCAGACCTTTCGGACAGGGGGCGGGTCAGCCCCAGCATTTT. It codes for CASRPFGQGAGQPQHF.

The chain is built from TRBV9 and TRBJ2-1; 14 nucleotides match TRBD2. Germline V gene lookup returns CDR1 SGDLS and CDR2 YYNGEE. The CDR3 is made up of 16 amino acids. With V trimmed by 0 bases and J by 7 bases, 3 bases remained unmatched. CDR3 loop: CASSVEGLAGDNEQFF. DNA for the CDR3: TGTGCCAGCAGCGTAGAGGGACTAGCGGGAGATAATGAGCAGTTCTTC.

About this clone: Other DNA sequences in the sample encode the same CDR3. This CDR3 is CASSLRLAGDNEQFF. The CDR3 DNA reads TGTGCCAGCAGTTTACGTCTAGCGGGAGACAATGAGCAGTTCTTC. The chain uses TRBV27 and TRBJ2-1; 10 bases agree with TRBD2. Germline values: CDR1 MNHEY, CDR2 SMNVEV (reference sequence). V shed 2 bases and J 5 bases; nucleotides not matched to a gene: 3. The CDR3 consists of 15 residues.

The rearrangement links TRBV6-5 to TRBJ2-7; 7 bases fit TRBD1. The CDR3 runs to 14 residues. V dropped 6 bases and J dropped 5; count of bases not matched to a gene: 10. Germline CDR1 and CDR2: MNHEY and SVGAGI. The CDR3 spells CASSPAQGWHEQYF. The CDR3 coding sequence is TGTGCCAGCAGCCCCGCACAGGGGTGGCACGAGCAGTACTTC.

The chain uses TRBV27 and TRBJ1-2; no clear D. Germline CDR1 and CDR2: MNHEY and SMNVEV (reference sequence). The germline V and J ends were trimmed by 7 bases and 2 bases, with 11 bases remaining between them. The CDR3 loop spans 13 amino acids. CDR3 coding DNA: TGTGCCAGCATGGGCGGGCAAAACTATGGCTACACCTTC. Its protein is CASMGGQNYGYTF.

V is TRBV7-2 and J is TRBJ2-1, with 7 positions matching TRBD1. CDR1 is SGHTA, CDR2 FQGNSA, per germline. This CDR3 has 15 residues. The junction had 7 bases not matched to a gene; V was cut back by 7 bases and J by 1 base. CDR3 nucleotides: TGTGCCAGCAACCCAGGGGGAATGTCCTACAATGAGCAGTTCTTC. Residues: CASNPGGMSYNEQFF. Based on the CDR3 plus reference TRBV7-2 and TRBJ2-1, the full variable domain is GAGVSQSPSNKVTEKGKDVELRCDPISGHTALYWYRQSLGQGLEFLIYFQGNSAPDKSGLPSDRFSAERTGGSVSTLTIQRTQQEDSAVYLCASNPGGMSYNEQFFGPGTRLTVL.

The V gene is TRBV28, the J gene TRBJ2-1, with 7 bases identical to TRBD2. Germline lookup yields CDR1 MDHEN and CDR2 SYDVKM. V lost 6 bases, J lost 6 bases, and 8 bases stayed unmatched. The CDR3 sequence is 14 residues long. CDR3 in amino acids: CASRPGGGVNEQFF. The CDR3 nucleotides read TGTGCCAGCAGGCCGGGCGGGGGAGTCAATGAGCAGTTCTTC.

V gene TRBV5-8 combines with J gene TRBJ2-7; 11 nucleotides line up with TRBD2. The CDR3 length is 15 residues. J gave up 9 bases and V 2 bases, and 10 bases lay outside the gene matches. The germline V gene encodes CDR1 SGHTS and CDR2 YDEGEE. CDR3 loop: CASSLETSGTNAQYF. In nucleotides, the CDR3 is TGTGCCAGCAGCTTAGAGACTAGCGGGACCAATGCGCAGTACTTC.

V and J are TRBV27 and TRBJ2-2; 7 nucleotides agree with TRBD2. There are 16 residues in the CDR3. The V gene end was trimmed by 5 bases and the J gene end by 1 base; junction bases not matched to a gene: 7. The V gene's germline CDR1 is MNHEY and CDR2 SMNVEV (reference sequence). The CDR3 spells CASSTAQRENTGELFF. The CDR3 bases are TGTGCCAGCAGTACCGCCCAGCGGGAGAACACCGGGGAGCTGTTTTTT.

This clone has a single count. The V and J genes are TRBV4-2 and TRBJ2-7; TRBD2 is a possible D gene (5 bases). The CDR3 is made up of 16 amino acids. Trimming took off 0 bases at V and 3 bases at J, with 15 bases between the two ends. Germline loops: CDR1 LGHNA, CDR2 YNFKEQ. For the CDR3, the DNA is TGTGCCAGCAGCCAAGATAGCGAATCCGTCGGCTACGAGCAGTACTTC. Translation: CASSQDSESVGYEQYF.

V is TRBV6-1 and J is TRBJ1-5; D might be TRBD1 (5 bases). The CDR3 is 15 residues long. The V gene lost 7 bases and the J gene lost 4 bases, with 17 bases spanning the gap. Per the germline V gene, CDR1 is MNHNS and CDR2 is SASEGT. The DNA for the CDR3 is TGTGCCAGCACCGTGGGGCCAGTTTCTAATCAGCCCCAGCATTTT. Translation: CASTVGPVSNQPQHF.

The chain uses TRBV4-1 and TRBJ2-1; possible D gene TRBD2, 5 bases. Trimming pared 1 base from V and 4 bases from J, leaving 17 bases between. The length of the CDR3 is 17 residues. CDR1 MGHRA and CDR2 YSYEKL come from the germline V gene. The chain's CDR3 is CASSQGIALGLYNEQFF. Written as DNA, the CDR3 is TGCGCCAGCAGCCAAGGAATAGCGCTAGGACTTTACAATGAGCAGTTCTTC.